This is a list of T cell receptor beta chains from one sample in a study of blood T cell repertoires in COVID-19. The repertoire was sequenced with immunoSEQ multiplex PCR; TCRdb's copy has only in-frame clones and lacks some. The profile covers 260,000 or so clones, with 85% appearing a single time and about 2.3% taken by the ten largest. Sequencing input: PBMCs or T cells enriched from blood (not recorded which). All receptors derive from a woman between 45 and 60 years old who had recovered from COVID-19. Each CDR3 is given with its conserved first and last residue. Size tells how often a clone was seen (once, few, many) or the class of an expanded clone, and some rows leave it out.

j_call clone_size v_call cdr3_aa
TRBJ1-1 . TRBV12-3/TRBV12-4 CASSLSIEAFF
TRBJ1-2 . TRBV6-4 CASPIQGGQTNYGYTF
TRBJ2-2 . TRBV7-9 CASSLWLGQYNTGELFF
TRBJ2-5 . TRBV24-1 CATSDHLETQYF
TRBJ2-3 . TRBV27 CASSTPGSDTQYF
TRBJ2-3 many TRBV4-3 CASSQGGPSTDTQYF
TRBJ2-1 . TRBV11-1 CASSPSWRGGRNEQFF
TRBJ1-1 . TRBV5-4 CASSARDRSNTEAFF
TRBJ1-2 . TRBV27 CASSLAGQGAFYDGYTF
TRBJ2-3 . TRBV11-2 CASSRGTSGNKDTQYF